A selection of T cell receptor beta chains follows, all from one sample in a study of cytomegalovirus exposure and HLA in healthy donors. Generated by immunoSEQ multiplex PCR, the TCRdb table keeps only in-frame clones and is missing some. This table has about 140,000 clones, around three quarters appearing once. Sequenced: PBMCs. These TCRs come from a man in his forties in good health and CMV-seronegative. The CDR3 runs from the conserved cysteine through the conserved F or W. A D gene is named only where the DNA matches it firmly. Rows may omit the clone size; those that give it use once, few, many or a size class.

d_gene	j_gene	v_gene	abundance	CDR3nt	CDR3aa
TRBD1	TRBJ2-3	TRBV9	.	TGTGCCAGCAGCGTAGCGTGGGGCGGGACAGGGGGAGATACGCAGTATTTT	CASSVAWGGTGGDTQYF
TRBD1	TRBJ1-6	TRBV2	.	TGTGCCAGCAGAAATGACAGGGGGCACTCACCCCTCCACTTT	CASRNDRGHSPLHF
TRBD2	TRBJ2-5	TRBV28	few	TGTGCCAGCAGTTACCCGAGCGGACTAGCGGTATACCAAGAGACCCAGTACTTC	CASSYPSGLAVYQETQYF
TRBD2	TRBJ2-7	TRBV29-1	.	TGCAGCGTTGCCGGGACTAGCGGGAGGGCCGAGCAGTACTTC	CSVAGTSGRAEQYF
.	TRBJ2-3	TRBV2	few	TGTGCCAGCGGAAGCGGCCTTGGGACAGATACGCAGTATTTT	CASGSGLGTDTQYF
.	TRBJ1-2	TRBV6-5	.	TGTGCCAGCAGGGGGGACAATGGCTACACCTTC	CASRGDNGYTF
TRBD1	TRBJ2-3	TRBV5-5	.	TGTGCCAGCGAACCCAATCCGAGGACAGGGGTAAATACGCAGTATTTT	CASEPNPRTGVNTQYF
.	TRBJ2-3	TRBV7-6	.	TGTGCCAGCAGCTTAGAAGCGGCTAGCACAGATACGCAGTATTTT	CASSLEAASTDTQYF
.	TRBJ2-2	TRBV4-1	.	TGCGCCAGCAGCCAAGTGAGGGAGGCCGGGGAGCTGTTTTTT	CASSQVREAGELFF
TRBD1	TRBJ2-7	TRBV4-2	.	TGTGCCAGCAGCGACCGACAGGGGGCAGCCTACGAGCAGTACTTC	CASSDRQGAAYEQYF
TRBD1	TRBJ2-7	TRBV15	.	TGTGCCACCAGCCGACGGACAGGGGTCGAGCAGTACTTC	CATSRRTGVEQYF
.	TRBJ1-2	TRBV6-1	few	TGTGCCAGCAGTGAAGGGGGCGCGTTATGGTATGGCTACACCTTC	CASSEGGALWYGYTF
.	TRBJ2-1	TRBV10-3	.	TGTGCCATCAGAGACTCATCATACAATGAGCAGTTCTTC	CAIRDSSYNEQFF
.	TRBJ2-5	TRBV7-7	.	TGTGCCAGCAGCTTAGGTACAGGGTTGGAGACCCAGTACTTC	CASSLGTGLETQYF
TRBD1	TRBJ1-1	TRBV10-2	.	TGCGCCAGCAGTGAGACAGGGGGCACTGAAGCTTTCTTT	CASSETGGTEAFF
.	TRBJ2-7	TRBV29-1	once	TGCAGCGTTCGGTCAGGCTACGAGCAGTACTTC	CSVRSGYEQYF
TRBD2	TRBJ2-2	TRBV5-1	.	TGCGCCAGCAGCTTCGGGGGGGCCGAGAACACCGGGGAGCTGTTTTTT	CASSFGGAENTGELFF
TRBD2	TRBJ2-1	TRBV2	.	TGTGCCAGCATTAGCGGGGGGCCGGGGGAGCAGTTCTTC	CASISGGPGEQFF